The 23 T cell receptor beta chains below all came from one sample that was sequenced in a study of shared clonotypes between healthy human individuals. The data were produced by immunoSEQ multiplex PCR, yet TCRdb's version contains in-frame clones alone and is incomplete. The table records millions of clones, around 90% of them present only once. The material sequenced was naive CD4+ T cells sorted from blood. The subset was: CD45RA+ positively selected. These receptors came from a man between 18 and 35 years old in good health.

With regard to this clone: The sample has other DNA sequences that encode this CDR3 too. The V call is TRBV2, the J call TRBJ2-7; D remains unclear. The CDR3 contains 12 residues. Germline V gives CDR1 SNHLY, CDR2 FYNNEI. Trimming stripped 4 bases from V and 4 bases from J, with 8 bases between. CDR3 protein: CASSVLGYEQYF. CDR3 nucleotide sequence: TGTGCCAGCAGTGTTCTAGGGTACGAGCAGTACTTC.

The chain couples TRBV4-3 to TRBJ2-7; TRBD1 is a possible D gene (6 bases). The V gene lost 2 bases and the J gene lost 4 bases, with 12 bases spanning the gap. Germline loops: CDR1 LGHNA, CDR2 YSLEER. This CDR3 has 14 amino acids. Here the CDR3 DNA reads TGCGCCAGCAGCCAACAACAGGGTACGTACGAGCAGTACTTC. It specifies CASSQQQGTYEQYF.

V is TRBV9 and J is TRBJ2-4, with D perhaps given as TRBD1 or TRBD2 (7 bases each). The CDR3 extends over 14 amino acids. CDR1 and CDR2 (germline): SGDLS, YYNGEE. V shed 3 bases and J shed 7 bases, with 14 bases lying between them. The CDR3 sequence is CASSGDREGNIQYF. The CDR3, as DNA: TGTGCCAGCAGCGGAGACAGGGAGGGGAACATTCAGTACTTC.

A word on this clone: Distinct nucleotide sequences in the sample also encode this CDR3. The J gene is TRBJ2-5, the V gene TRBV10-3, with 8 bases matching TRBD2. This CDR3 comprises 14 residues. Per the germline V gene, CDR1 is ENHRY and CDR2 is SYGVKD. V dropped 2 bases and J dropped 5; count of bases not matched to a gene: 4. The CDR3 DNA is TGTGCCATCAGTGAGGGTGGCGGGAGGGAGACCCAGTACTTC. It is translated as CAISEGGGRETQYF.

V usage is TRBV19 and J usage is TRBJ1-1; 7 bases match TRBD1. The CDR3 covers 15 residues. The V and J ends lost 4 bases and 5 bases, in that order; junction bases with no gene match: 10. Germline lookup yields CDR1 LNHDA and CDR2 SQIVND (reference sequence). CDR3 sequence: CASSTADRARTEAFF. CDR3 bases: TGTGCCAGTAGTACCGCAGACAGGGCTAGGACTGAAGCTTTCTTT.

For this clone: Relative to the germline gene, one junction end is altered; a read error may explain this. The V gene is TRBV4-1, the J gene TRBJ1-1, with 7 bases that match TRBD1. The germline gives CDR1 MGHRA, CDR2 YSYEKL. This CDR3 spans 15 amino acids. CDR3 residues: CASSQADRRNTEASF. In DNA form, the CDR3 reads TGCGCCAGCAGCCAGGCGGACAGGAGGAACACTGAAGCTTCCTTT.

The chain uses TRBV5-4 and TRBJ2-5; the D gene could be TRBD1 or TRBD2 (5 bases each). Germline loops: CDR1 SGHNT, CDR2 YYREEE (reference sequence). V lost 2 bases, J lost 4 bases, and 9 bases lay in between. The CDR3 runs to 13 residues. The CDR3, as DNA: TGTGCCAGCAGCTTCAGGGCGGGAGAGACCCAGTACTTC. Translating it yields CASSFRAGETQYF.

This sequence joins TRBV7-2 and TRBJ2-6; tentative D call: TRBD2 (6 bases). This CDR3 region has 18 residues. In germline, CDR1 is SGHTA, CDR2 FQGNSA. The V gene lost 2 bases and the J gene lost 3 bases, with 17 bases spanning the gap. CDR3 region: CASSLSPGGPGGANVLTF. The CDR3 nucleotides read TGTGCCAGCAGCTTAAGTCCAGGAGGGCCCGGTGGGGCCAACGTCCTGACTTTC.

CDR3 sequence (DNA): TGCAGTGCTATTGAGAACACTGAAGCTTTCTTT. This gives the protein CSAIENTEAFF. The chain is built from TRBV20-1 and TRBJ1-1; D call uncertain. V lost 4 bases and J 1 base, leaving 4 bases between the germline ends. CDR3 length: 11 amino acids. Per germline, CDR1 DFQATT and CDR2 SNEGSKA (reference sequence).

In the case of this clone: At the DNA level, this CDR3 is encoded by other sequences in the same sample as well. The chain employs TRBV11-3 and TRBJ1-6, with D perhaps TRBD1 (5 bases). Trimming stripped 6 bases from V and 6 bases from J, with 12 bases between. Germline lookup yields CDR1 SGHNT and CDR2 YENEEA. This CDR3 comprises 14 residues. CDR3 in amino acids: CASSLAGGNSPLHF. The CDR3 DNA reads as TGTGCCAGCAGTCTGGCCGGGGGTAATTCACCCCTCCACTTT.

This clone has only one observation. V and J are TRBV5-1 and TRBJ1-2, with D hard to call. Germline CDR1 and CDR2: SGHRS and YFSETQ. This CDR3 is 15 amino acids long. Trimming cost V 2 bases and J 6 bases, with 17 bases left between them. The CDR3 protein is CASSFEGRPIDGYTF. CDR3 DNA sequence: TGCGCCAGCAGCTTTGAAGGGCGACCTATTGATGGCTACACCTTC. Filled out from reference TRBV5-1 and TRBJ1-2, the complete variable domain reads KAGVTQTPRYLIKTRGQQVTLSCSPISGHRSVSWYQQTPGQGLQFLFEYFSETQRNKGNFPGRFSGRQFSNSRSEMNVSTLELGDSALYLCASSFEGRPIDGYTFGSGTRLTVV.

This clone was picked up one time. The chain employs TRBV7-2 and TRBJ2-5; D gene ambiguous. The CDR3 is 14 amino acids. The germline V and J ends were trimmed by 0 bases and 1 base, with 6 bases remaining between them. CDR1 and CDR2 from the germline V gene are SGHTA and FQGNSA. CDR3 DNA: TGTGCCAGCAGCTTAGCCGCTACCCAAGAGACCCAGTACTTC. Its translation: CASSLAATQETQYF.

In this sample, this clone turned up once. The chain couples TRBV7-9 to TRBJ2-7; D not resolved. CDR3 length: 13 amino acids. V was pared by 4 bases and J by 2 bases, with 9 bases between. The germline V gene encodes CDR1 SEHNR and CDR2 FQNEAQ (reference sequence). As DNA, the CDR3 is TGTGCCAGCAGCTCCACATATCCCTACGAGCAGTACTTC. Translated: CASSSTYPYEQYF.

The J gene is TRBJ1-6, the V gene TRBV7-8, with D uncertain. Trimming removed 1 base at V and 7 bases at J, with 2 bases between. This CDR3 is 12 amino acids long. Per the germline V gene, CDR1 is SGHVS and CDR2 is FQNEAQ. CDR3 residues: CASSLGNSPLHF. The CDR3 DNA follows: TGTGCCAGCAGCTTAGGGAATTCACCCCTCCACTTT.

The rearrangement uses TRBV10-1 and TRBJ2-1; 9 bases are a match to TRBD2. V shed 3 bases, J shed 4 bases, and the junction held 4 bases outside the gene matches. CDR3 size: 15 residues. CDR1 is WNHNN and CDR2 is SYGVQD in the germline V gene (reference sequence). The CDR3 DNA reads TGCGCCAGCAGTGACCCTAGCGGGGTGTACAATGAGCAGTTCTTC. Translated: CASSDPSGVYNEQFF.

The rearrangement uses TRBV30 and TRBJ1-3; no firm D call. The ends were cut back, 0 bases at V and 6 bases at J, with 9 bases in the middle. The CDR3 is 13 amino acids. Germline CDR1 GTSNPN, CDR2 SVGIG (reference sequence). The CDR3 coding sequence is TGTGCCTGGAGTGTAGGGAAAAAAAACACCATATATTTT. This sequence encodes CAWSVGKKNTIYF.

This chain links TRBV19 with TRBJ2-5; TRBD2 matches at 14 bases. The length of the CDR3 is 18 residues. CDR1 and CDR2 (germline): LNHDA, SQIVND (reference sequence). V gave up 4 bases and J gave up 4 bases; unmatched junction bases: 11. CDR3 loop: CASSTTGTSGRGRETQYF. The CDR3 region has the DNA TGTGCCAGTAGTACCACCGGGACTAGCGGGAGAGGCAGAGAGACCCAGTACTTC. The full variable domain, in which reference TRBV19 and TRBJ2-5 provide the parts outside the CDR3, is DGGITQSPKYLFRKEGQNVTLSCEQNLNHDAMYWYRQDPGQGLRLIYYSQIVNDFQKGDIAEGYSVSREKKESFPLTVTSAQKNPTAFYLCASSTTGTSGRGRETQYFGPGTRLLVL.

Turning to this clone: At the DNA level, this CDR3 is encoded by other sequences in the same sample as well. V gene TRBV6-5 combines with J gene TRBJ2-7, with D possibly matching TRBD1 (5 bases). The V end was cut by 0 bases, the J end by 7 bases, with 10 bases between. Germline V gene sequence: CDR1 MNHEY, CDR2 SVGAGI. This CDR3 spans 13 amino acids. The CDR3 loop reads CASSYSAGREQYF. CDR3 coding DNA: TGTGCCAGCAGTTACTCGGCAGGGCGGGAGCAGTACTTC.

About this clone: The identical CDR3 is also encoded by other nucleotide sequences in the sample. This sequence joins TRBV6-5 and TRBJ1-2; tentative D call: TRBD1 (5 bases). Germline CDR1 MNHEY, CDR2 SVGAGI. V shed 6 bases and J shed 2 bases, with 10 bases lying between them. The CDR3 loop spans 13 amino acids. The CDR3 region is CASSRGHNYGYTF. CDR3 sequence (DNA): TGTGCCAGCAGCCGCGGACACAACTATGGCTACACCTTC.

The chain links TRBV18 to TRBJ2-5; D perhaps matches TRBD2 (6 bases). Between the trimmed V and J ends, which lost 2 bases and 3 bases, there was a span of 10 bases. From germline, CDR1 is KGHSH and CDR2 LQKENI. The CDR3 is 14 residues long. The CDR3 DNA reads as TGTGCCAGCTCACCAATATTAGCGGAAGAGACCCAGTACTTC. Residues: CASSPILAEETQYF.

The genes are TRBV27 and TRBJ1-6; 8 bases are a match to TRBD1. The CDR3 runs to 15 residues. The germline V gene encodes CDR1 MNHEY and CDR2 SMNVEV (reference sequence). The V segment lost 9 bases and the J segment 7 bases; nucleotides outside the gene matches: 11. The CDR3 sequence: CARPVTGEGNSPLHF. The CDR3 region has the DNA TGTGCCAGACCAGTGACAGGGGAGGGAAATTCACCCCTCCACTTT.

This rearrangement joins TRBV2 to TRBJ2-2; no reliable D call. V gave up 3 bases and J gave up 5 bases, with 10 bases separating them. Per the germline V gene, CDR1 is SNHLY and CDR2 is FYNNEI. The CDR3 has 14 residues. The CDR3 DNA reads TGTGCCAGCAGTGAGTTGGCCCGAACCGGGGAGCTGTTTTTT. Protein sequence: CASSELARTGELFF.

The CDR3 DNA reads as TGTGCCAGCAGTTCGGAGTTAGAAGGGGCGCTCTACGAGCAGTACTTC. Translating gives CASSSELEGALYEQYF. The chain links TRBV5-4 to TRBJ2-7; D is possibly TRBD1 (5 bases). This CDR3 is 16 amino acids long. V lost 5 bases and J 3 bases, leaving 21 bases between the germline ends. Per the germline V gene, CDR1 is SGHNT and CDR2 is YYREEE (reference sequence).